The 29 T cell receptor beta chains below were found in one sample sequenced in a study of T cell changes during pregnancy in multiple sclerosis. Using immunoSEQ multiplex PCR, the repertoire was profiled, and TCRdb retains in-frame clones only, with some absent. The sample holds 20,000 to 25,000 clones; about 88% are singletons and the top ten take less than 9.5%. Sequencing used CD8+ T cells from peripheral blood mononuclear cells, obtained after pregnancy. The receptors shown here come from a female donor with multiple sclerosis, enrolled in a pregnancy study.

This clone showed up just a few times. The CDR3 here is CASSPSMEGVGAEQYF. The CDR3 DNA follows: TGCGCCAGCAGCCCAAGTATGGAGGGAGTTGGGGCCGAGCAGTACTTC. The chain joins TRBV4-3 to TRBJ2-7, with a weak D call TRBD2 (6 bases). V shed 4 bases and J shed 6 bases, with 22 bases lying between them. Germline V gene lookup returns CDR1 LGHNA and CDR2 YSLEER. The length of the CDR3 is 16 residues.

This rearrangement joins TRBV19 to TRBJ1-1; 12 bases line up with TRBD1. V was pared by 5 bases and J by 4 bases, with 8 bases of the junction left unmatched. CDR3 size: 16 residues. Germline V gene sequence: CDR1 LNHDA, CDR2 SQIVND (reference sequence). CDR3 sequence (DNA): TGTGCCAGTAGTCTTCGGGACAGGGGGCAGGGCACTGAAGCTTTCTTT. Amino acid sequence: CASSLRDRGQGTEAFF.

Written as DNA, the CDR3 is TGTGCCAGCAGTTTAGCGGGAGCCTCCTACGAGCAGTACTTC. This sequence encodes CASSLAGASYEQYF. The chain uses TRBV28 and TRBJ2-7, with 7 bases lining up with TRBD2. Trimming cost V 2 bases and J 0 bases; bases outside gene matches: 1. Germline V CDR1 and CDR2: MDHEN, SYDVKM. CDR3 length: 14 residues.

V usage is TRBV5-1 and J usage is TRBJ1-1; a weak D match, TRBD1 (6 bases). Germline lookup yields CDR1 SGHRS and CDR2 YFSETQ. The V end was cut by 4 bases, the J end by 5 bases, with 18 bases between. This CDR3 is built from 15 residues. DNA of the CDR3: TGCGCCAGCAGCCATAACACAGGGTACCGGACTGAAGCTTTCTTT. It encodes CASSHNTGYRTEAFF. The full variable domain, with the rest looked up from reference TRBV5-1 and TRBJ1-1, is KAGVTQTPRYLIKTRGQQVTLSCSPISGHRSVSWYQQTPGQGLQFLFEYFSETQRNKGNFPGRFSGRQFSNSRSEMNVSTLELGDSALYLCASSHNTGYRTEAFFGQGTRLTVV.

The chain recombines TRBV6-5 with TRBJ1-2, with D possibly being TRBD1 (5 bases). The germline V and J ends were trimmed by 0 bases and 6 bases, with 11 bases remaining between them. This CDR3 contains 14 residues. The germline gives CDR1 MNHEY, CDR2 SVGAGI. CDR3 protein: CASSYSRGGDGYTF. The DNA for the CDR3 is TGTGCCAGCAGTTACTCGAGGGGAGGCGATGGCTACACCTTC.

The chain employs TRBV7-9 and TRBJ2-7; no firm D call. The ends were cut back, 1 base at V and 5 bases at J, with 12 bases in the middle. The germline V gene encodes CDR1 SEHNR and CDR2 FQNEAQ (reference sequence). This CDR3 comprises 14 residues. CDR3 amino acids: CASSLELVRDEQYF. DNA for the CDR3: TGTGCCAGCAGCTTAGAGTTAGTTCGCGACGAGCAGTACTTC.

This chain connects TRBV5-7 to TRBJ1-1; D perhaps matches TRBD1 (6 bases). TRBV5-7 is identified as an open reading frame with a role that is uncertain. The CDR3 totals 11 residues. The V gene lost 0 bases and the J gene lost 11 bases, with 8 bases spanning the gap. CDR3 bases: TGTGCCAGCAGCTTGGGGGGACATGCTTTCTTT. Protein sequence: CASSLGGHAFF.

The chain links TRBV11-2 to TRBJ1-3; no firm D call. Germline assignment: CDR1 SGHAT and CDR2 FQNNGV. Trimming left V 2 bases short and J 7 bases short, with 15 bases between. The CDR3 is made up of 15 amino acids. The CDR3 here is CASSLSRGETNTIYF. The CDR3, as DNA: TGTGCCAGCAGCTTATCACGGGGAGAGACGAACACCATATATTTT.

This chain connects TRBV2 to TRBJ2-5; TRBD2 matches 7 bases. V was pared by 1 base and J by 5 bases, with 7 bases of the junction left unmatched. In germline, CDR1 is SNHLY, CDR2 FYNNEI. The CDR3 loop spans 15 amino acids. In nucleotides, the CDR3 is TGTGCCAGCAGTGAAGGGGGGGGTCTGGATGAGACCCAGTACTTC. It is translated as CASSEGGGLDETQYF.

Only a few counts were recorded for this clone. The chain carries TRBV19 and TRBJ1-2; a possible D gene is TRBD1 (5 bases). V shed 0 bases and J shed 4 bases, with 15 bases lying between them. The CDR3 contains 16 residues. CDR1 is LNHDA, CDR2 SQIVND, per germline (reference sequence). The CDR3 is CASSIDSAGPLYGYTF. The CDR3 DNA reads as TGTGCCAGTAGTATAGACTCGGCAGGGCCCCTCTATGGCTACACCTTC.

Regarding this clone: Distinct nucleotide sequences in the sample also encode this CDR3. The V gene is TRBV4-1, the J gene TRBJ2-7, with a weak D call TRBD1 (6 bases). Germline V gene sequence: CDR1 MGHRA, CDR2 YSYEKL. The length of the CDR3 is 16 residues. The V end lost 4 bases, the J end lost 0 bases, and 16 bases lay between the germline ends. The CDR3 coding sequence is TGCGCCAGCAGCCCCGCCGCAGGGGCCCCCTCCTACGAGCAGTACTTC. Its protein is CASSPAAGAPSYEQYF.

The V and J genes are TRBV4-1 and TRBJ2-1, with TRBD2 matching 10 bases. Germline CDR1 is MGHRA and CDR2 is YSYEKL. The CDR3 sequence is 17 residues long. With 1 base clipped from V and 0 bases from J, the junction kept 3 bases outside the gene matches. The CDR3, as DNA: TGCGCCAGCAGCCAAGCCGGGACTAGCGCCTCCTACAATGAGCAGTTCTTC. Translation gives CASSQAGTSASYNEQFF.

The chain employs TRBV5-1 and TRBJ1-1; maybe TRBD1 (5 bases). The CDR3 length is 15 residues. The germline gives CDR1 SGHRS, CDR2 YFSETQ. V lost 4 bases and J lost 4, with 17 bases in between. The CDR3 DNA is TGCGCCAGCAGCCCCGGGACGGGGGATCGCACTGAAGCTTTCTTT. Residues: CASSPGTGDRTEAFF.

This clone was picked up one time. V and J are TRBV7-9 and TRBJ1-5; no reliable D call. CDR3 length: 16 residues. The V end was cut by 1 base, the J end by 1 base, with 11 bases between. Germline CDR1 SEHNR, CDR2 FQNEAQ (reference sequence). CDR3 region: CASSLEAGRSNQPQHF. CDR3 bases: TGTGCCAGCAGCTTAGAGGCTGGGAGAAGCAATCAGCCCCAGCATTTT.

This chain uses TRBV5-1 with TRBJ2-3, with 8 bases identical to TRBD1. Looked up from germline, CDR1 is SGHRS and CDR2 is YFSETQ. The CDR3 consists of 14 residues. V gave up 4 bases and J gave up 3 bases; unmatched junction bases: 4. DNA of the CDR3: TGCGCCAGCAGCATAGGACAGGGTACAGATACGCAGTATTTT. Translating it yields CASSIGQGTDTQYF. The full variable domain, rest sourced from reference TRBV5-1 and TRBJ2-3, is KAGVTQTPRYLIKTRGQQVTLSCSPISGHRSVSWYQQTPGQGLQFLFEYFSETQRNKGNFPGRFSGRQFSNSRSEMNVSTLELGDSALYLCASSIGQGTDTQYFGPGTRLTVL.

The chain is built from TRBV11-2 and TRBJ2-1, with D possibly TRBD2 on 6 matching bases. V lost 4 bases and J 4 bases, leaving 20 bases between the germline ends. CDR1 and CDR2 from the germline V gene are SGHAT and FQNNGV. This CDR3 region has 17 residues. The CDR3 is CASSSRYSGGLYNEQFF. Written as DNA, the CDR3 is TGTGCCAGCAGCTCTCGGTATAGCGGAGGGTTGTACAATGAGCAGTTCTTC.

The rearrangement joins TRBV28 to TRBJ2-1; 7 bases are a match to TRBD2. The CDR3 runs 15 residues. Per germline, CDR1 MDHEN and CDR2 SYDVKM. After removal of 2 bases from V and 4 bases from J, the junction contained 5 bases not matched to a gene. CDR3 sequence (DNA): TGTGCCAGCAGTTTAGGCGCTAGCGGATACAATGAGCAGTTCTTC. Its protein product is CASSLGASGYNEQFF.

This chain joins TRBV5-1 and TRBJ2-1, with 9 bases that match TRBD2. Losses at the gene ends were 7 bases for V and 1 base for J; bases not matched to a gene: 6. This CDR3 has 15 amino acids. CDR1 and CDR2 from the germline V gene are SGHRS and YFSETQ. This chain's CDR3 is CASGGLATSYNEQFF. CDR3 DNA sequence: TGCGCCAGCGGCGGACTAGCGACGTCCTACAATGAGCAGTTCTTC. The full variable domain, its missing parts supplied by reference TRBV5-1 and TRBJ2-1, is KAGVTQTPRYLIKTRGQQVTLSCSPISGHRSVSWYQQTPGQGLQFLFEYFSETQRNKGNFPGRFSGRQFSNSRSEMNVSTLELGDSALYLCASGGLATSYNEQFFGPGTRLTVL.

The CDR3 nucleotides read TGTGCCAGCAGCAGGGACAGTATGAACACTGAAGCTTTCTTT. Its protein product is CASSRDSMNTEAFF. The chain recombines TRBV5-6 with TRBJ1-1; 7 positions match TRBD1. This CDR3 contains 14 residues. The trim removed 4 bases at V and 0 bases at J, leaving 3 bases unmatched. The germline CDR1 and CDR2 sequences are SGHDT and YYEEEE. Full variable domain (outside the CDR3, taken from reference TRBV5-6 and TRBJ1-1): DAGVTQSPTHLIKTRGQQVTLRCSPKSGHDTVSWYQQALGQGPQFIFQYYEEEERQRGNFPDRFSGHQFPNYSSELNVNALLLGDSALYLCASSRDSMNTEAFFGQGTRLTVV.

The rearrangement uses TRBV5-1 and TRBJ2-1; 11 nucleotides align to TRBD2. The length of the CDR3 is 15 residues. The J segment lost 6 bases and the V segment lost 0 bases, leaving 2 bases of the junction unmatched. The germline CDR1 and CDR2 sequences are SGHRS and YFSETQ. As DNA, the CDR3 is TGCGCCAGCAGCTTGGCGGGACTAGCGGTCAATGAGCAGTTCTTC. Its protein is CASSLAGLAVNEQFF.

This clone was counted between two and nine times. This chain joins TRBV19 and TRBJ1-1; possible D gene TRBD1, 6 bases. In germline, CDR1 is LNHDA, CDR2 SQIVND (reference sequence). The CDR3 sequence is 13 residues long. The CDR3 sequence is CVTLNRDITEAFF. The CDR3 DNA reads TGTGTCACACTTAACAGGGATATCACTGAAGCTTTCTTT.

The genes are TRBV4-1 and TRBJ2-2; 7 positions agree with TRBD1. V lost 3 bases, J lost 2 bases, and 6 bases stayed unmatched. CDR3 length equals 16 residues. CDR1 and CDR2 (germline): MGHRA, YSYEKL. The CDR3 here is CASSHPRDRNTGELFF. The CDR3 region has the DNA TGCGCCAGCAGCCACCCCCGGGACAGAAACACCGGGGAGCTGTTTTTT.

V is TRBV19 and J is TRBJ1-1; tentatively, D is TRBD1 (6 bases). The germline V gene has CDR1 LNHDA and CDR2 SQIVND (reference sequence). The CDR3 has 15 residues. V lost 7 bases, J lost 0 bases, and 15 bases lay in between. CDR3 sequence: CASTFWGGMNTEAFF. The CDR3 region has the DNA TGTGCCAGTACCTTTTGGGGGGGCATGAACACTGAAGCTTTCTTT.

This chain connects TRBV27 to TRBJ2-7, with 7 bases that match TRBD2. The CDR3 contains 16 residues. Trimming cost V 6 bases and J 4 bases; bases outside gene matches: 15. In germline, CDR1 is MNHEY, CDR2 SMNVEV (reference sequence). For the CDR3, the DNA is TGTGCCAGCAGCCCCAGGGCCATGGCGGGAGTTTACGAGCAGTACTTC. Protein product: CASSPRAMAGVYEQYF.

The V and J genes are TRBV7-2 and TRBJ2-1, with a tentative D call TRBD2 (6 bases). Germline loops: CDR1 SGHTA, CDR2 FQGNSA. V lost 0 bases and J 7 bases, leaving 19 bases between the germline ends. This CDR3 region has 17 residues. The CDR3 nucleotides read TGTGCCAGCAGCTTAGCCCCTAGCGAAAACCTATGGAATGAGCAGTTCTTC. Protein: CASSLAPSENLWNEQFF. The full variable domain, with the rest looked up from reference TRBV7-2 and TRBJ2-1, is GAGVSQSPSNKVTEKGKDVELRCDPISGHTALYWYRQSLGQGLEFLIYFQGNSAPDKSGLPSDRFSAERTGGSVSTLTIQRTQQEDSAVYLCASSLAPSENLWNEQFFGPGTRLTVL.

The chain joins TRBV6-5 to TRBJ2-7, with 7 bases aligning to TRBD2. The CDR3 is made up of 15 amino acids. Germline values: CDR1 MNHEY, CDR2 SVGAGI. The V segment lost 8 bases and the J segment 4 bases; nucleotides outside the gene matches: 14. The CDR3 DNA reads TGTGCCAGCGGCATGGCGGGGGAGGGCGATTACGAGCAGTACTTC. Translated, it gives CASGMAGEGDYEQYF.

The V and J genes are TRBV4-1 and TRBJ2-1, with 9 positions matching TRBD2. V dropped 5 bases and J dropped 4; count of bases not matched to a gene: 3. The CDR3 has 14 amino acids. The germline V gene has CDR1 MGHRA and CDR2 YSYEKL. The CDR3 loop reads CASSVSGGYNEQFF. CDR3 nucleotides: TGCGCCAGCAGCGTAAGCGGGGGGTACAATGAGCAGTTCTTC.

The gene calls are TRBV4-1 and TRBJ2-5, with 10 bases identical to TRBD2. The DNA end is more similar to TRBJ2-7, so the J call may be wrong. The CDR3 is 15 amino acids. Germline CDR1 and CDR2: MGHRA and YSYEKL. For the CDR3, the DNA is TGCGCCAGCAGCCAAGAGTCTAGCGGGAGTTACGAGCAGTACTTC. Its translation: CASSQESSGSYEQYF.

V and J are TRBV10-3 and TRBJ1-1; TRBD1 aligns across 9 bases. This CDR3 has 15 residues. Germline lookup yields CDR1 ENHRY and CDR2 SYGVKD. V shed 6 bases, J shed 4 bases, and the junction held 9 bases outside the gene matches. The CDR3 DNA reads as TGTGCCATCAGGGGACAGGGAGTATTGCTCACTGAAGCTTTCTTT. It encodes CAIRGQGVLLTEAFF.